The 23 T cell receptor beta chains reported below all come from one sample, sequenced in a study of blood T cells in healthy people across ages. Then a second PCR, running about 6 to 12 cycles, was carried out with a sample-barcoded 5' primer and a J-beta primer mix. From the 5' RACE reads, TCRdb called clonotypes with MiXCR, one entry per CDR3 protein. The sample lists 800,000 to 1,300,000 distinct CDR3 sequences, approximately 26% occurring once. The same data also went into a second study, on T cells of mothers and their children.

Sequencing was done on a sample of blood. The receptors derive from a girl aged 2-9 years in good health.

The chain carries TRBV6-2 or TRBV6-3 and TRBJ2-1, with 9 bases matching TRBD1. The trim removed 0 bases at V and 4 bases at J, leaving 4 bases unmatched. CDR1 and CDR2 (germline): MNHEY, SVGEGT. The CDR3 has 16 residues. CDR3: CASSYSDRGLYNEQFF. DNA for the CDR3: TGTGCCAGCAGTTACTCGGACAGGGGTCTTTACAATGAGCAGTTCTTC.

This clonotype was counted a few times. This chain connects TRBV6-2 or TRBV6-3 to TRBJ2-1; either TRBD1 or TRBD2 may supply D (6 bases each). This CDR3 spans 11 amino acids. Trimming left V 11 bases short and J 8 bases short, with 13 bases between. Germline loops: CDR1 MNHEY, CDR2 SVGEGT. The CDR3 nucleotides are TGTGCCGGGGGCGCGGGGTATGAGCAGTTCTTC. Its protein is CAGGAGYEQFF.

The rearrangement links TRBV29-1 to TRBJ1-1; no reliable D call. The V and J ends lost 8 bases and 0 bases respectively, with 7 bases between them. The CDR3 consists of 11 residues. Germline loops: CDR1 SQVTM, CDR2 ANQGSEA. Written as DNA, the CDR3 is TGCAGCACCTCTATGAACACTGAAGCTTTCTTT. Protein: CSTSMNTEAFF.

The V and J genes are TRBV29-1 and TRBJ1-2; D call uncertain. CDR1 is SQVTM and CDR2 is ANQGSEA in the germline V gene. Trimming left V 8 bases short and J 4 bases short, with 11 bases between. This CDR3 spans 11 amino acids. CDR3 loop: CSSLGSYGYTF. The CDR3 DNA sequence: TGCAGCTCACTGGGGAGCTATGGCTACACCTTC.

The V call is TRBV19, the J call TRBJ2-4, with 7 bases aligning to TRBD1. Per germline, CDR1 LNHDA and CDR2 SQIVND (reference sequence). The J segment lost 0 bases and the V segment lost 3 bases, leaving 11 bases of the junction unmatched. The CDR3 runs to 18 residues. The DNA of the CDR3 is TGTGCCAGTAGTATGTTTATCGGGACAGAGTCAGCCAAAAACATTCAGTACTTC. Translated: CASSMFIGTESAKNIQYF. Drawing the rest from reference TRBV19 and TRBJ2-4, the complete variable domain is DGGITQSPKYLFRKEGQNVTLSCEQNLNHDAMYWYRQDPGQGLRLIYYSQIVNDFQKGDIAEGYSVSREKKESFPLTVTSAQKNPTAFYLCASSMFIGTESAKNIQYFGAGTRLSVL.

This clonotype was seen many times. This chain links TRBV14 with TRBJ2-5, with a weak D call TRBD2 (6 bases). Germline CDR1 is SGHDN and CDR2 is FVKESK. Trimming stripped 4 bases from V and 8 bases from J, with 20 bases between. The CDR3 has 15 residues. This CDR3 is CASSPELGLISTQYF. The CDR3, as DNA: TGTGCCAGCAGCCCAGAACTGGGACTCATTTCTACCCAGTACTTC.

The rearrangement links TRBV7-2 to TRBJ1-2, with D perhaps TRBD1 (5 bases). Trimming stripped 7 bases from V and 6 bases from J, with 15 bases between. CDR1 and CDR2 from the germline V gene are SGHTA and FQGNSA. The length of the CDR3 is 13 residues. The CDR3 protein is CASTPDAGHGYTF. CDR3 DNA sequence: TGTGCCAGCACCCCCGACGCAGGGCATGGCTACACCTTC. Together with reference TRBV7-2 and TRBJ1-2, the CDR3 gives the full variable domain: GAGVSQSPSNKVTEKGKDVELRCDPISGHTALYWYRQSLGQGLEFLIYFQGNSAPDKSGLPSDRFSAERTGGSVSTLTIQRTQQEDSAVYLCASTPDAGHGYTFGSGTRLTVV.

This chain joins TRBV7-2 and TRBJ2-1; D is unclear. V was trimmed by 3 bases and J by 6 bases, leaving 24 bases between them. This CDR3 has 18 amino acids. Germline CDR1 reads SGHTA; CDR2 reads FQGNSA. For the CDR3, the DNA is TGTGCCAGCAGCTTGCGACCCGGAGCTTCAGATCAGTCCAATGAGCAGTTCTTC. This gives the protein CASSLRPGASDQSNEQFF.

This clonotype was detected only a few times. The V gene is TRBV12-3 or TRBV12-4, the J gene TRBJ2-7; D remains unclear. The CDR3 is 14 amino acids. Trimming shortened V by 3 bases and J by 2 bases, and 11 bases separated the two germline ends. For the CDR3, the DNA is TGTGCCAGCAGTTTTCGGTCAGCCCCCTACGAGCAGTACTTC. Encoded protein: CASSFRSAPYEQYF.

This chain connects TRBV7-8 to TRBJ2-7, with TRBD2 identical over 12 bases. J was trimmed by 5 bases and V by 2 bases; bases with no gene match: 10. CDR1 SGHVS and CDR2 FQNEAQ come from the germline V gene. There are 17 residues in the CDR3. In nucleotides, the CDR3 is TGTGCCAGCAGCTTAATAATTGGACTAGCGGGACCCGACGAGCAGTACTTC. It specifies CASSLIIGLAGPDEQYF. Using reference TRBV7-8 and TRBJ2-7 for the parts outside the CDR3, the full variable domain is GAGVSQSPRYKVAKRGQDVALRCDPISGHVSLFWYQQALGQGPEFLTYFQNEAQLDKSGLPSDRFFAERPEGSVSTLKIQRTQQEDSAVYLCASSLIIGLAGPDEQYFGPGTRLTVT.

This clonotype was seen only a few times. The J gene is TRBJ2-1, the V gene TRBV4-3, with TRBD2 as a possible D gene (5 bases). The V end was cut by 5 bases, the J end by 7 bases, with 12 bases between. This CDR3 contains 13 residues. In germline, CDR1 is LGHNA, CDR2 YSLEER. The CDR3 sequence: CASSWRYGNEQFF. For the CDR3, the DNA is TGCGCCAGCAGCTGGAGGTACGGGAATGAGCAGTTCTTC.

The gene calls are TRBV6-2 or TRBV6-3 and TRBJ2-5; 12 positions agree with TRBD2. J was trimmed by 9 bases and V by 5 bases; bases with no gene match: 10. The CDR3 has 15 amino acids. Germline V gene sequence: CDR1 MNHEY, CDR2 SVGEGT. CDR3 loop: CASSPTAASGGAQYF. As DNA, the CDR3 is TGTGCCAGCAGTCCGACAGCGGCTAGCGGGGGGGCCCAGTACTTC.

This rearrangement joins TRBV4-3 to TRBJ2-5; D is unresolved. TRBJ2-7 explains the end of the DNA better; the J call may be wrong. This CDR3 comprises 14 residues. CDR1 is LGHNA and CDR2 is YSLEER in the germline V gene. The DNA for the CDR3 is TGCGCCAGCAGCCAAGGAAGCAGCTCCTACGAGCAGTACTTC. Its translation: CASSQGSSSYEQYF.

The V call is TRBV7-9, the J call TRBJ2-4; D uncertain. This CDR3 contains 14 residues. Germline V gene sequence: CDR1 SEHNR, CDR2 FQNEAQ (reference sequence). V lost 1 base to trimming and J lost 11 bases, with 15 bases between them. The CDR3 DNA is TGTGCCAGCAGCTTAGTATGGGCAGGAGAGGTTCAGTACTTC. This gives the protein CASSLVWAGEVQYF.

This clonotype occurred a few times. The chain joins TRBV29-1 to TRBJ1-2; D gene ambiguous. The CDR3 contains 17 residues. The ends were cut back, 4 bases at V and 4 bases at J, with 25 bases in the middle. Germline CDR1 is SQVTM and CDR2 is ANQGSEA. CDR3 bases: TGCAGCGTTGGAGGCAGTATAGCGTCTCGTGGTGGCTATGGCTACACCTTC. Encoded protein: CSVGGSIASRGGYGYTF.

This clonotype was detected once. This chain connects TRBV4-3 to TRBJ2-2, with D unclear. V lost 1 base to trimming and J lost 1 base, with 13 bases between them. The germline V gene encodes CDR1 LGHNA and CDR2 YSLEER. The CDR3 consists of 17 residues. The CDR3: CASSQAPPGLNTGELFF. CDR3 nucleotides: TGCGCCAGCAGCCAAGCTCCCCCCGGCCTGAACACCGGGGAGCTGTTTTTT.

This clonotype has more than one count but fewer than ten. In DNA form, the CDR3 reads TGTGCCAGCAGCCCGGGCGGTAGAGTGGCCGGGGAGCTGTTTTTT. Encoded protein: CASSPGGRVAGELFF. The chain links TRBV3-1 to TRBJ2-2; D is uncertain. The CDR3 is made up of 15 amino acids. Germline V gives CDR1 LGHDT, CDR2 YNNKEL (reference sequence). The ends were cut back, 4 bases at V and 6 bases at J, with 15 bases in the middle.

This clonotype was observed a few times. The conserved phenylalanine or tryptophan normally closing the CDR3 is absent here, so this likely arose from a read error. This chain joins TRBV12-3 or TRBV12-4 and TRBJ1-4; 7 bases line up with TRBD1. The ends lost 1 base at V and 8 bases at J; junction bases unmatched: 7. CDR3 length: 15 residues. CDR3 residues: CASSLVWQGDEKLFY. The CDR3 coding sequence is TGTGCCAGCAGTTTAGTTTGGCAGGGGGACGAAAAACTGTTTTAT.

The CDR3 DNA sequence: TGTGCCAGCAGCTTATTCGCAACAAGAATGGTCAAAAACATTCAGTACTTC. It encodes CASSLFATRMVKNIQYF. The rearrangement uses TRBV13 and TRBJ2-4; D not resolved. CDR1 and CDR2 from the germline V gene are PRHDT and FYEKMQ (reference sequence). There are 17 residues in the CDR3. The V end was cut by 2 bases, the J end by 3 bases, with 17 bases between.

For this clonotype: Mismatch with germline at one junction end may stem from a read error. V is TRBV9 and J is TRBJ2-7; weak D call: TRBD1 (6 bases). The CDR3 runs to 13 residues. In germline, CDR1 is SGDLS, CDR2 YYNGEE. Written as DNA, the CDR3 is TGTGCCAGCAGCGACTCAACAGGGATCAATCAGCGCTTC. It codes for CASSDSTGINQRF.

This clonotype has a count of ten or more. This rearrangement joins TRBV5-1 to TRBJ2-5; 10 bases match TRBD2. Germline lookup yields CDR1 SGHRS and CDR2 YFSETQ. V shed 5 bases and J 5 bases; nucleotides not matched to a gene: 6. The CDR3 length is 14 residues. The CDR3 sequence: CASSLAGGAETQYF. CDR3 nucleotide sequence: TGCGCCAGCAGTTTAGCGGGAGGTGCGGAGACCCAGTACTTC.

This clonotype was recorded a few times. The genes are TRBV29-1 and TRBJ1-1; D is unresolved. V lost 3 bases and J 4 bases, leaving 15 bases between the germline ends. This CDR3 contains 14 residues. Germline CDR1 and CDR2: SQVTM and ANQGSEA. The CDR3 region has the DNA TGCAGCGTTGAGTTCGAACAAAGAATCACTGAAGCTTTCTTT. Its protein is CSVEFEQRITEAFF. The full variable domain, in which reference TRBV29-1 and TRBJ1-1 provide the parts outside the CDR3, is SAVISQKPSRDICQRGTSLTIQCQVDSQVTMMFWYRQQPGQSLTLIATANQGSEATYESGFVIDKFPISRPNLTFSTLTVSNMSPEDSSIYLCSVEFEQRITEAFFGQGTRLTVV.

V is TRBV20-1 and J is TRBJ2-7, with TRBD2 matching over 13 bases. V lost 7 bases and J lost 9; bases outside the gene matches: 6. In germline, CDR1 is DFQATT, CDR2 SNEGSKA (reference sequence). The CDR3 spans 12 residues. CDR3 sequence (DNA): TGCAGTGTGAGGACTAGCGGGAGAGCGCAGTACTTC. Residues: CSVRTSGRAQYF.